These 3 T cell receptor beta chains were all obtained from the same sample, sequenced in a study of cytomegalovirus exposure and HLA in healthy donors. 60 Vbeta and 13 Jbeta primers were used in PCR. Method: immunoSEQ multiplex PCR; TCRdb's copy keeps in-frame clones and lacks some. The table shows approximately 140,000 clones, with roughly three fifths occurring only once. The sample was PBMCs. Source of these receptors: a male donor in good health and CMV-seronegative.

This clone was observed a few times. The rearrangement links TRBV4-1 to TRBJ2-3; 7 bases line up with TRBD2. Per germline, CDR1 MGHRA and CDR2 YSYEKL. V was clipped by 1 base and J by 0 bases; unmatched bases: 7. The CDR3 covers 17 residues. For the CDR3, the DNA is TGCGCCAGCAGCCAAGTAGCGGGCGGAGGTAGCACAGATACGCAGTATTTT. Its protein is CASSQVAGGGSTDTQYF.

This clone came up a few times. This chain links TRBV7-2 with TRBJ2-1, with 8 bases aligning to TRBD1. Germline V gene data show CDR1 as SGHTA and CDR2 as FQGNSA. This CDR3 region has 16 residues. V was clipped by 1 base and J by 5 bases; unmatched bases: 7. This CDR3 reads CASSLVDRGWNNEQFF. The CDR3 DNA sequence: TGTGCCAGCAGCTTAGTAGACAGGGGTTGGAACAATGAGCAGTTCTTC.

This clone was detected only a few times. The chain couples TRBV12-5 to TRBJ2-7; no firm D call. This CDR3 is 13 amino acids long. Trimming pared 5 bases from V and 3 bases from J, leaving 11 bases between. Germline values: CDR1 LGHNT, CDR2 FRNRAP. The CDR3 loop is CASGAPPGYEQYF. The CDR3 DNA sequence: TGTGCTAGTGGTGCTCCCCCGGGCTACGAGCAGTACTTC.